These 8 T cell receptor beta chains were sequenced from one sample in a study of cytomegalovirus exposure and HLA in healthy donors. Profiled with immunoSEQ multiplex PCR; TCRdb holds only in-frame clones, not every one. The sample lists some 350,000 clones; around 87% were seen once. Source material: PBMCs. The receptor set was obtained from a woman in her twenties or thirties in good health and CMV-seropositive.

V is TRBV4-1 and J is TRBJ2-1; D unresolved. CDR1 and CDR2 (germline): MGHRA, YSYEKL. The CDR3 consists of 16 residues. Trimming left V 1 base short and J 0 bases short, with 10 bases between. The CDR3 protein is CASSQGERSSYNEQFF. The CDR3 coding sequence is TGCGCCAGCAGCCAAGGTGAGCGAAGCTCCTACAATGAGCAGTTCTTC.

This clone was counted only a few times. The J gene is TRBJ1-5, the V gene TRBV19, with a weak D call TRBD1 (6 bases). Per the germline V gene, CDR1 is LNHDA and CDR2 is SQIVND (reference sequence). The CDR3 is made up of 16 amino acids. Trimming took 4 bases from V and 0 from J, leaving 13 bases between them. CDR3 sequence (DNA): TGTGCCAGTAGTACTACATGGGGGCGTAGCAATCAGCCCCAGCATTTT. Amino acid sequence: CASSTTWGRSNQPQHF.

The DNA for the CDR3 is TGTGCCAGCAGTTACGAGGCAGGGGTCTACAATGAGCAGTTCTTC. Translated: CASSYEAGVYNEQFF. V and J are TRBV6-5 and TRBJ2-1, with D possibly being TRBD1 (6 bases). Germline V CDR1 and CDR2: MNHEY, SVGAGI. Trimming shortened V by 2 bases and J by 3 bases, and 11 bases separated the two germline ends. The CDR3 extends over 15 amino acids.

This clone came up once. J is TRBJ2-1 and V is TRBV25-1, with TRBD1 matching 8 bases. V was pared by 6 bases and J by 9 bases, with 10 bases of the junction left unmatched. The CDR3 is 14 residues long. Germline CDR1 MGHDK, CDR2 SYGVNS. CDR3 region: CASSVPTGAGEQFF. Here the CDR3 DNA reads TGTGCCAGCAGCGTACCGACAGGGGCAGGTGAGCAGTTCTTC.

This chain links TRBV6-5 with TRBJ1-3; D remains unclear. The CDR3 extends over 15 amino acids. Germline V gene sequence: CDR1 MNHEY, CDR2 SVGAGI. Trimming took off 0 bases at V and 0 bases at J, with 6 bases between the two ends. The CDR3 reads CASSYSRGSGNTIYF. The DNA for the CDR3 is TGTGCCAGCAGTTACTCACGGGGCTCTGGAAACACCATATATTTT.

CDR3 coding DNA: TGCAGCGTTCGGAACTATGGCTACACCTTC. Protein sequence: CSVRNYGYTF. The chain employs TRBV29-1 and TRBJ1-2; no clear D. Germline CDR1 SQVTM, CDR2 ANQGSEA. Trimming cost V 5 bases and J 2 bases, with 3 bases left between them. CDR3 length: 10 residues.

The sample holds a few counts of this clone. V and J are TRBV4-3 and TRBJ2-7, with TRBD2 matching over 14 bases. This CDR3 comprises 20 residues. Germline assignment: CDR1 LGHNA and CDR2 YSLEER. The ends lost 0 bases at V and 6 bases at J; junction bases unmatched: 16. The CDR3 reads CASSQDIAGLAGGSLFEQYF. DNA of the CDR3: TGCGCCAGCAGCCAAGATATTGCCGGACTAGCGGGGGGTTCCCTTTTCGAGCAGTACTTC.

There are a few counts of this clone. The chain combines TRBV28 with TRBJ2-7, with 7 bases lining up with TRBD1. V lost 6 bases to trimming and J lost 9 bases; unmatched junction nucleotides: 14. Looked up from germline, CDR1 is MDHEN and CDR2 is SYDVKM. The CDR3 extends over 14 amino acids. CDR3 loop: CASRQGQVGWRQYF. CDR3 bases: TGTGCCAGCAGACAGGGGCAGGTTGGCTGGAGGCAGTACTTC. Combining the CDR3 with reference TRBV28 and TRBJ2-7 gives the whole variable domain DVKVTQSSRYLVKRTGEKVFLECVQDMDHENMFWYRQDPGLGLRLIYFSYDVKMKEKGDIPEGYSVSREKKERFSLILESASTNQTSMYLCASRQGQVGWRQYFGPGTRLTVT.